The 6 T cell receptor delta chains below come from one sample, sequenced in a study of gamma-delta T cells after stem cell transplantation. TCRdb processed the RT-PCR reads again with the CATT caller. This sample has about 2,700 delta-chain clones, with under 25% found just once. The sequencing input was gamma-delta T cells. Every receptor here comes from a human donor. It is not recorded whose cells these are; they may come from a transplant donor.

By sample fraction, this clone is medium-sized. This CDR3 reads CALGSQPLGYNTDKLIF. DNA for the CDR3: TGTGCTCTTGGGTCCCAGCCCCTGGGGTATAACACCGATAAACTCATCTTT. This rearrangement joins TRDV1 to TRDJ1, with D tentatively TRDD3 (6 bases). The CDR3 totals 17 residues. Germline lookup yields CDR1 TSWWSYY and CDR2 QGS. Between the trimmed V and J ends, which lost 5 bases and 0 bases, there was a span of 19 bases.

This chain links TRDV1 with TRDJ1, with TRDD3 matching 9 bases. The germline gives CDR1 TSWWSYY, CDR2 QGS. V lost 4 bases and J lost 6; bases outside the gene matches: 9. The CDR3 consists of 15 residues. The CDR3 region is CALGGRPLGENKLIF. The CDR3 DNA reads as TGTGCTCTTGGGGGCCGCCCACTGGGGGAGAATAAACTCATCTTT.

The gene calls are TRDV2 and TRDJ3; 12 bases align to TRDD3. Germline-derived CDR1 and CDR2 are GEAIGNYY and EKD. This CDR3 contains 22 residues. J gave up 2 bases and V 0 bases, and 13 bases lay outside the gene matches. The CDR3 DNA reads as TGTGCCTGTGACACCGGCCCTGGGGGATACGCGCAGACCCCCTGGGACACCCGACAGATGTTTTTC. It translates to CACDTGPGGYAQTPWDTRQMFF.

This chain connects TRDV1 to TRDJ1; no clear D gene. V gave up 1 base and J gave up 0 bases, with 12 bases separating them. CDR3 size: 16 residues. CDR1 and CDR2 from the germline V gene are TSWWSYY and QGS. CDR3 sequence (DNA): TGTGCTCTTGGGGAACGGCGGCCACAGTACACCGATAAACTCATCTTT. Amino acid sequence: CALGERRPQYTDKLIF.

The V gene is TRDV1, the J gene TRDJ1; a possible D gene is TRDD3 (6 bases). The germline V and J ends were trimmed by 7 bases and 0 bases, with 21 bases remaining between them. Germline loops: CDR1 TSWWSYY, CDR2 QGS. The CDR3 runs to 17 residues. The CDR3 DNA is TGTGCTCTTGTAAATGGTGGGATAGTCGGGTACACCGATAAACTCATCTTT. It encodes CALVNGGIVGYTDKLIF.

In this sample, this clone turned up a few times. The chain's CDR3 is CALGDPEPLVGFLGDTPMAQYTDKLIF. The CDR3 DNA sequence: TGTGCTCTTGGGGACCCTGAACCCCTAGTGGGGTTTCTGGGGGATACCCCTATGGCTCAGTACACCGATAAACTCATCTTT. The V and J genes are TRDV1 and TRDJ1; TRDD3 aligns across 11 bases. The V gene end was trimmed by 3 bases and the J gene end by 0 bases; junction bases not matched to a gene: 36. CDR3 length: 27 amino acids. Germline loops: CDR1 TSWWSYY, CDR2 QGS.